The 19 T cell receptor beta chains below come from one sample, sequenced in a study of T cell responses to AZD1222 COVID-19 vaccine. TCRdb keeps only in-frame clones here, not all; method: immunoSEQ multiplex PCR. The table includes 95,000 to 100,000 clones, roughly 86% detected once. The sequencing used peripheral blood, collected on day 0 of AZD1222 vaccination. The receptor set was obtained from an adult in good health.

The genes are TRBV18 and TRBJ2-3; no definite D call. This CDR3 has 15 residues. Between the trimmed V and J ends, which lost 3 bases and 4 bases, there was a span of 14 bases. Germline V CDR1 and CDR2: KGHSH, LQKENI. In nucleotides, the CDR3 is TGTGCCAGCTCACCCGCCTCGTCCGGTGCAGATACGCAGTATTTT. This encodes CASSPASSGADTQYF.

The chain joins TRBV7-9 to TRBJ2-5; D is unclear. Germline loops: CDR1 SEHNR, CDR2 FQNEAQ (reference sequence). V gave up 2 bases and J gave up 0 bases, with 1 base separating them. This CDR3 spans 12 amino acids. CDR3 coding DNA: TGTGCCAGCAGCTTAAACCAAGAGACCCAGTACTTC. Amino acids: CASSLNQETQYF. Using reference TRBV7-9 and TRBJ2-5 for the parts outside the CDR3, the full variable domain is DTGVSQNPRHKITKRGQNVTFRCDPISEHNRLYWYRQTLGQGPEFLTYFQNEAQLEKSRLLSDRFSAERPKGSFSTLEIQRTEQGDSAMYLCASSLNQETQYFGPGTRLLVL.

The chain employs TRBV28 and TRBJ1-2; D is unresolved. V was clipped by 2 bases and J by 4 bases, with 14 bases between them. CDR1 is MDHEN and CDR2 is SYDVKM in the germline V gene. The CDR3 has 15 amino acids. For the CDR3, the DNA is TGTGCCAGCAGTTTAGGGCTAAGTCAAACCTATGGCTACACCTTC. Translated: CASSLGLSQTYGYTF.

The chain links TRBV30 to TRBJ1-2; a weak D match, TRBD1 (6 bases). Germline-derived CDR1 and CDR2 are GTSNPN and SVGIG (reference sequence). This CDR3 contains 13 residues. Trimming removed 4 bases from V and 1 base from J, with 10 bases in between. The DNA of the CDR3 is TGTGCCTGGATGGGGGGGCGTAACTATGGCTACACCTTC. Translated, it gives CAWMGGRNYGYTF.

V usage is TRBV14 and J usage is TRBJ2-7; D not certain. This CDR3 has 11 residues. The V end lost 3 bases, the J end lost 3 bases, and 3 bases lay between the germline ends. Looked up from germline, CDR1 is SGHDN and CDR2 is FVKESK. The CDR3 here is CASSHHYEQYF. The CDR3 bases are TGTGCCAGCAGCCACCACTACGAGCAGTACTTC.

The chain is built from TRBV27 and TRBJ2-7; TRBD2 matches 9 bases. The CDR3 extends over 16 amino acids. The trim removed 6 bases at V and 3 bases at J, leaving 12 bases unmatched. Germline V gene sequence: CDR1 MNHEY, CDR2 SMNVEV (reference sequence). CDR3 loop: CASSKTGGRALYEQYF. CDR3 coding DNA: TGTGCCAGCAGCAAGACTGGCGGGAGGGCCCTCTACGAGCAGTACTTC.

The V and J genes are TRBV20-1 and TRBJ2-7; the match to TRBD1 covers 7 bases. CDR1 DFQATT and CDR2 SNEGSKA come from the germline V gene (reference sequence). The CDR3 is 13 residues long. V lost 3 bases to trimming and J lost 5 bases; unmatched junction nucleotides: 7. CDR3 bases: TGCAGTGCTAGTGGGACAGACCTACACGAGCAGTACTTC. Translating gives CSASGTDLHEQYF.

This rearrangement joins TRBV3-1 (or the pseudogene TRBV3-2) to TRBJ1-3; TRBD1 is a possible D gene (6 bases). This CDR3 has 16 amino acids. V shed 4 bases and J shed 4 bases, with 17 bases lying between them. The germline V gene has CDR1 LGHDT and CDR2 YNNKEL (reference sequence). This chain's CDR3 is CASSRVGGLGGNTIYF. DNA for the CDR3: TGTGCCAGCAGCCGTGTCGGGGGGCTGGGAGGAAACACCATATATTTT.

This clone has a single count. This chain connects TRBV19 to TRBJ2-7; a possible D gene is TRBD1 (6 bases). CDR1 is LNHDA and CDR2 is SQIVND in the germline V gene (reference sequence). This CDR3 has 12 amino acids. V was pared by 2 bases and J by 6 bases, with 8 bases between. DNA of the CDR3: TGTGCCAGTAGTATAAGAGGGGGCGAGCAGTACTTC. Protein sequence: CASSIRGGEQYF. The variable domain in full, completed from reference TRBV19 and TRBJ2-7, reads DGGITQSPKYLFRKEGQNVTLSCEQNLNHDAMYWYRQDPGQGLRLIYYSQIVNDFQKGDIAEGYSVSREKKESFPLTVTSAQKNPTAFYLCASSIRGGEQYFGPGTRLTVT.

V gene TRBV7-9 combines with J gene TRBJ2-7, with 10 nucleotides matching TRBD1. Per germline, CDR1 SEHNR and CDR2 FQNEAQ (reference sequence). This CDR3 comprises 14 residues. The junction had 6 bases not matched to a gene; V was cut back by 9 bases and J by 1 base. The DNA of the CDR3 is TGTGCCAGTGACTCGGGACAGGGGTCCTACGAGCAGTACTTC. This translates into CASDSGQGSYEQYF.

J is TRBJ2-5 and V is TRBV10-3; TRBD2 is a possible D gene (6 bases). This CDR3 has 15 residues. Germline assignment: CDR1 ENHRY and CDR2 SYGVKD. Trimming took off 0 bases at V and 5 bases at J, with 13 bases between the two ends. The CDR3 DNA reads TGTGCCATCAGTGAGTCCGGAAGGAGCGGGGAGACCCAGTACTTC. Translation: CAISESGRSGETQYF.

This clone appeared a single time. The V gene is TRBV9, the J gene TRBJ1-3; 10 nucleotides match TRBD1. The CDR3 contains 16 residues. V shed 3 bases and J 3 bases; nucleotides not matched to a gene: 6. Germline V gene sequence: CDR1 SGDLS, CDR2 YYNGEE. The CDR3 DNA is TGTGCCAGCAGCGAGTCGACAGGGGGCATTGGAAACACCATATATTTT. Its protein product is CASSESTGGIGNTIYF.

The chain carries TRBV7-9 and TRBJ2-5; TRBD2 might be the D (6 bases). V lost 2 bases to trimming and J lost 3 bases, with 10 bases between them. The CDR3 has 14 amino acids. From germline, CDR1 is SEHNR and CDR2 FQNEAQ (reference sequence). The DNA for the CDR3 is TGTGCCAGCAGCTTACCGGGACTCAAAGAGACCCAGTACTTC. Encoded protein: CASSLPGLKETQYF.

J is TRBJ1-5 and V is TRBV28; weak D call: TRBD1 (5 bases). CDR3 length: 16 residues. Germline V gives CDR1 MDHEN, CDR2 SYDVKM. V lost 6 bases and J 2 bases, leaving 17 bases between the germline ends. CDR3 sequence (DNA): TGTGCCAGCAGGACTGAGAATCCCAGGGGCAATCAGCCCCAGCATTTT. Protein sequence: CASRTENPRGNQPQHF.

The chain combines TRBV28 with TRBJ1-3; D ambiguous. In germline, CDR1 is MDHEN, CDR2 SYDVKM. V dropped 3 bases and J dropped 0 bases, with 9 bases sitting between them. The CDR3 spans 15 residues. CDR3 DNA: TGTGCCAGCAGTTTCCTCGGCAACTCTGGAAACACCATATATTTT. It encodes CASSFLGNSGNTIYF.

The CDR3 here is CASSPDLGGNYGYTF. The CDR3 DNA is TGTGCCAGCAGCCCTGACCTCGGGGGAAACTATGGCTACACCTTC. The V call is TRBV5-4, the J call TRBJ1-2; the D gene is possibly TRBD1 (5 bases). V lost 4 bases, J lost 2 bases, and 15 bases lay in between. Germline V lookup: CDR1 SGHNT, CDR2 YYREEE (reference sequence). The CDR3 extends over 15 amino acids.

V gene TRBV20-1 combines with J gene TRBJ2-2; D is unresolved. Per germline, CDR1 DFQATT and CDR2 SNEGSKA (reference sequence). The CDR3 runs to 11 residues. Deletions cut 6 bases from V and 7 bases from J, with 9 bases between. The CDR3 reads CSAKTRGELFF. In DNA, the CDR3 is TGCAGTGCAAAGACGCGCGGGGAGCTGTTTTTT.

The chain links TRBV30 to TRBJ2-7, with D perhaps assigned TRBD1 or TRBD2 (5 bases each). The CDR3 is made up of 17 amino acids. Germline V CDR1 and CDR2: GTSNPN, SVGIG (reference sequence). With 0 bases removed from V and 7 bases from J, the gap between germline ends came to 25 bases. In nucleotides, the CDR3 is TGTGCCTGGAGTGTCCAAAACCCCGGGACGCTCATGTGGGAGCAGTACTTC. It translates to CAWSVQNPGTLMWEQYF.

The table lists this clone with a count of one. The chain recombines TRBV7-9 with TRBJ2-1; 13 bases line up with TRBD2. In germline, CDR1 is SEHNR, CDR2 FQNEAQ (reference sequence). This CDR3 is built from 16 residues. V shed 5 bases, J shed 2 bases, and the junction held 3 bases outside the gene matches. CDR3: CASSIGTSGTYNEQFF. The DNA for the CDR3 is TGTGCCAGCAGCATCGGGACTAGCGGGACCTACAATGAGCAGTTCTTC.